This section outlines one T cell receptor beta chain sequence together with its context. Its antigen is still unknown. The data stem from a study of cytomegalovirus exposure and HLA in healthy donors. Findings of the study overall: A later analysis revealed that TCR association rates differed between HLA loci, peaking at DRB1 and bottoming out at HLA-C. After further analysis at a later stage, roughly 16,000 TCR beta sequences were associated with HLA alleles at 0.05 false discovery rate.

V was cut by 3 bases and J by 4 bases, with 15 bases left in between. This CDR3 contains 15 residues. Germline V CDR1 and CDR2: MGHRA, YSYEKL. The PCR ran on 60 Vbeta and 13 Jbeta primers. Data came from immunoSEQ multiplex PCR; TCRdb stores just in-frame clones and leaves some out. The sample shows a few hundred thousand clones, approximately 80% of them seen only once. Sequences were obtained from PBMCs. The origin of this receptor is a man aged 25 to 40 in good health and CMV-seronegative. The chain has TRBV4-1 and TRBJ1-2; D remains ambiguous. CDR3 in amino acids: CASSQAYEVSYGYTF. The CDR3 DNA reads as TGCGCCAGCAGCCAGGCCTATGAGGTGAGCTATGGCTACACCTTC.